What follows are 14 T cell receptor beta chains derived from one specimen sequenced in a study of response to subunit inactivated influenza vaccine (dated by TCRdb to the late 2010s). The library relied on RT-PCR. The sequencing machine was an Illumina HiSeq 2500. TCRdb applied fastp at Q25 and MiXCR to the public reads, then kept only in-frame beta chains. Merged by CDR3 protein, the rows form single entries marked with the most common genes and DNA. Recorded for this sample are 450,000 to 600,000 distinct CDR3 sequences; under 9% of them occurred a single time. The ten most abundant clones make up 10% to 15% of the sample. Specimen: PBMCs from blood, collected less than 25 months after vaccination. These receptors were collected from a man aged 45 to 70 who received an inactivated influenza vaccine. Donor details come from another sample of the same person, matched by shared clones.

The V gene is TRBV6-2 or TRBV6-3, the J gene TRBJ1-4; D remains unclear. The CDR3 length is 13 residues. V dropped 4 bases and J dropped 0 bases, with 3 bases sitting between them. Germline values: CDR1 MNHEY, CDR2 SVGEGT. This chain's CDR3 is CASSSATNEKLFF. The CDR3 coding sequence is TGTGCCAGCAGTTCCGCAACTAATGAAAAACTGTTTTTT.

The V gene is TRBV9, the J gene TRBJ2-5; TRBD2 agrees at 8 bases. The V gene's germline CDR1 is SGDLS and CDR2 YYNGEE. Trimming at V came to 4 bases and at J to 5 bases, leaving 7 bases not matched to a gene. The CDR3 is 14 residues long. CDR3 DNA: TGTGCCAGCAGCAAATCTAGCGGGTTGGAGACCCAGTACTTC. This codes for CASSKSSGLETQYF.

This clonotype has ten or more counts. The V and J genes are TRBV21-1 and TRBJ1-5; TRBD1 reflects the table's D call only, with no check against the DNA. TRBV21-1 is given as a pseudogene. CDR3 length equals 14 residues. CDR3 sequence (DNA): TGTGCCAGCAACCTGACAGCTAGCAATCAGCCCCAGCATTTT. Amino acids: CASNLTASNQPQHF.

This clonotype was seen only a few times. This chain uses TRBV10-3 with TRBJ2-1; weak D call: TRBD1 (6 bases). CDR3 length equals 15 residues. Trimming left V 3 bases short and J 10 bases short, with 19 bases between. The germline CDR1 and CDR2 sequences are ENHRY and SYGVKD. DNA for the CDR3: TGTGCCATCAGTGAATTAGGGGGAGAGCTCAGCGAGCAGTTCTTC. Translation gives CAISELGGELSEQFF.

This clonotype occurred many times. This chain links TRBV10-3 with TRBJ1-4; D gene ambiguous. V was trimmed by 0 bases and J by 7 bases, leaving 12 bases between them. The CDR3 contains 15 residues. CDR1 and CDR2 from the germline V gene are ENHRY and SYGVKD. The CDR3 loop is CAISESGGLGEKLFF. In DNA, the CDR3 is TGTGCCATCAGTGAGTCGGGAGGGTTAGGTGAAAAACTGTTTTTT.

This clonotype has at least ten counts. The chain is built from TRBV5-1 and TRBJ2-1; 8 nucleotides agree with TRBD2. The germline CDR1 and CDR2 sequences are SGHRS and YFSETQ. This CDR3 has 16 residues. Losses at the gene ends were 4 bases for V and 0 bases for J; bases not matched to a gene: 6. The CDR3 DNA reads TGCGCCAGCAGCCCGAGCGGGAGCCTCTCCTACAATGAGCAGTTCTTC. This translates into CASSPSGSLSYNEQFF.

The chain couples TRBV19 to TRBJ1-5; D remains unclear. From germline, CDR1 is LNHDA and CDR2 SQIVND (reference sequence). The V gene lost 5 bases and the J gene lost 5 bases, with 16 bases spanning the gap. The CDR3 totals 15 residues. The CDR3 coding sequence is TGTGCCAGTAGTGAGATGTGGACTGGGCATCAGCCCCAGCATTTT. Translation: CASSEMWTGHQPQHF.

This clonotype was detected only a few times. This rearrangement joins TRBV19 to TRBJ2-7; 8 nucleotides line up with TRBD2. The CDR3 sequence is 14 residues long. Germline V gene lookup returns CDR1 LNHDA and CDR2 SQIVND (reference sequence). V dropped 4 bases and J dropped 0; count of bases not matched to a gene: 2. The DNA of the CDR3 is TGTGCCAGTAGTACGGGACTAGGCTCCTACGAGCAGTACTTC. Protein: CASSTGLGSYEQYF.

This chain joins TRBV20-1 and TRBJ2-2, with TRBD2 identical over 11 bases. The CDR3 runs to 15 residues. Germline lookup yields CDR1 DFQATT and CDR2 SNEGSKA (reference sequence). Unmatched junction bases numbered 3, after V lost 6 bases and J lost 0 bases. The CDR3 region is CSARGLAANTGELFF. CDR3 in DNA: TGCAGTGCCCGGGGACTAGCGGCGAACACCGGGGAGCTGTTTTTT.

This clonotype turned up a few times. Written as DNA, the CDR3 is TGTGCCAGCAGCCCGTCTGGCAGGGAAGGCAATCAGCCCCAGCATTTT. Its translation: CASSPSGREGNQPQHF. V is TRBV12-3 or TRBV12-4 and J is TRBJ1-5; possible D gene TRBD1, 5 bases. The V end was cut by 6 bases, the J end by 2 bases, with 17 bases between. The CDR3 is 16 amino acids.

This clonotype was counted ten times or more. This chain links TRBV9 with TRBJ1-4, with D unresolved. Trimming stripped 5 bases from V and 0 bases from J, with 11 bases between. CDR1 is SGDLS and CDR2 is YYNGEE in the germline V gene. CDR3 length equals 15 residues. This CDR3 reads CASSKTQATNEKLFF. CDR3 DNA: TGTGCCAGCAGTAAGACCCAAGCAACTAATGAAAAACTGTTTTTT.

CDR3 loop: CASSYLGTSGASYEQYF. Here the CDR3 DNA reads TGTGCCAGCAGTTACCTTGGGACTAGCGGAGCATCCTACGAGCAGTACTTC. This chain links TRBV6-5 with TRBJ2-7, with 11 nucleotides matching TRBD2. J gave up 1 base and V 2 bases, and 7 bases lay outside the gene matches. In germline, CDR1 is MNHEY, CDR2 SVGAGI. CDR3 size: 17 residues.

The chain joins TRBV6-1 to TRBJ2-2; D not resolved. This CDR3 spans 17 amino acids. The V gene's germline CDR1 is MNHNS and CDR2 SASEGT. V shed 5 bases and J shed 7 bases, with 23 bases lying between them. This chain's CDR3 is CASSPTRKYSHVGELFF. The CDR3 bases are TGTGCCAGCAGTCCCACCCGGAAATATAGCCATGTCGGGGAGCTGTTTTTT.

The chain joins TRBV29-1 to TRBJ1-5; 8 positions agree with TRBD1. V trimming: 7 bases; J trimming: 1 base; junction bases outside the gene matches: 9. Germline V gene data show CDR1 as SQVTM and CDR2 as ANQGSEA. The CDR3 is 15 amino acids. CDR3 region: CSASTGTGSNQPQHF. The CDR3 DNA is TGCAGCGCATCGACCGGGACAGGAAGCAATCAGCCCCAGCATTTT.